This TCR beta chain was observed in a study of blood T cell repertoires in COVID-19. V shed 4 bases, J shed 6 bases, and the junction held 9 bases outside the gene matches. The germline V gene has CDR1 SGHDT and CDR2 YYEEEE. This CDR3 is 15 amino acids long. Sequenced by immunoSEQ multiplex PCR; TCRdb stores in-frame clones only, minus some. The table records around 63,000 clones, just under 75% of them present only once. Seattle enrolled patients during active infection and tracked them longitudinally. J is TRBJ1-5 and V is TRBV5-6; 8 nucleotides line up with TRBD1. The sequence was collected from a woman between 65 and 79 years old with COVID-19, enrolled during active disease. The sequencing input was peripheral blood. CDR3 nucleotides: TGTGCCAGCAGCACCGCAGGGGGCGCAGGTCAGCCCCAGCATTTT. This codes for CASSTAGGAGQPQHF.